This passage covers 19 T cell receptor beta chains from one sample sequenced in a study of beta chain features in type 1 diabetes. Findings and limits, study-wide: TCRB CDR3s from Type 1 diabetes patients were moderately but significantly shorter in all four CD4+ subsets.

These receptors are not linked to any known antigen. As every portion of the isolated RNA was reverse transcribed, the sequencing read expressed TCRB transcripts. Libraries were prepared by immunoSEQ multiplex PCR; TCRdb keeps only in-frame clonotypes and omits some of them. This sample has 160,000 or so clones, with 63% found just once. The sample comprised naive CD4+ T cells from blood. These receptors originate from a man aged 25 to 40 with type 1 diabetes.

The J gene is TRBJ1-1, the V gene TRBV30, with 8 positions matching TRBD1. V lost 0 bases, J lost 4 bases, and 1 base stayed unmatched. Germline V gene lookup returns CDR1 GTSNPN and CDR2 SVGIG (reference sequence). The CDR3 sequence is 13 residues long. CDR3 sequence (DNA): TGTGCCTGGAGTGTTGGACAGGGCACTGAAGCTTTCTTT. It yields the protein CAWSVGQGTEAFF.

This chain joins TRBV15 and TRBJ2-7, with D maybe TRBD1 (6 bases). Germline V lookup: CDR1 LNHNV, CDR2 YYDKDF (reference sequence). The CDR3 consists of 15 residues. V was trimmed by 0 bases and J by 3 bases, leaving 12 bases between them. CDR3 region: CATSRDGSGDYEQYF. The CDR3 coding sequence is TGTGCCACCAGCAGAGACGGATCAGGGGACTACGAGCAGTACTTC.

The genes are TRBV30 and TRBJ1-1, with D hard to call. Between the trimmed V and J ends, which lost 2 bases and 3 bases, there was a span of 7 bases. Per germline, CDR1 GTSNPN and CDR2 SVGIG (reference sequence). The CDR3 loop spans 12 amino acids. The CDR3 DNA sequence: TGTGCCTGGAGTAGAGAAGACACTGAAGCTTTCTTT. Its protein is CAWSREDTEAFF.

For this clone: The same CDR3 also results from other DNA sequences found in this sample. The chain combines TRBV2 with TRBJ2-5; no clear D. This CDR3 is built from 11 residues. Trimming shortened V by 9 bases and J by 0 bases, and 5 bases separated the two germline ends. The V gene's germline CDR1 is SNHLY and CDR2 FYNNEI. CDR3 loop: CASSYQETQYF. The CDR3 DNA follows: TGTGCCAGTTCGTACCAAGAGACCCAGTACTTC.

The V call is TRBV4-1, the J call TRBJ2-7; D perhaps matches TRBD2 (5 bases). Germline V gene sequence: CDR1 MGHRA, CDR2 YSYEKL. V was trimmed by 4 bases and J by 5 bases, leaving 18 bases between them. This CDR3 is built from 15 residues. In DNA form, the CDR3 reads TGCGCCAGCAGCCCGTCTCGAGGGTTAATCGACGAGCAGTACTTC. This sequence encodes CASSPSRGLIDEQYF.

The chain links TRBV9 to TRBJ1-1, with D unresolved. Looked up from germline, CDR1 is SGDLS and CDR2 is YYNGEE. V lost 4 bases and J lost 0, with 7 bases in between. This CDR3 spans 13 amino acids. The CDR3 sequence: CASSKMVNTEAFF. For the CDR3, the DNA is TGTGCCAGCAGCAAAATGGTGAACACTGAAGCTTTCTTT.

This chain joins TRBV20-1 and TRBJ2-7; no clear D gene. With 2 bases removed from V and 5 bases from J, the gap between germline ends came to 4 bases. Germline CDR1 is DFQATT and CDR2 is SNEGSKA (reference sequence). This CDR3 has 10 amino acids. The CDR3 reads CSARSNEQYF. CDR3 coding DNA: TGCAGTGCTAGATCAAACGAGCAGTACTTC.

This clone occurred a few times. CDR3 loop: CSVEKGAGYTF. Here the CDR3 DNA reads TGCAGTGTCGAGAAGGGGGCGGGCTACACCTTC. The chain uses TRBV20-1 and TRBJ1-2; TRBD1 aligns across 7 bases. The junction had 7 bases not matched to a gene; V was cut back by 7 bases and J by 8 bases. The CDR3 extends over 11 amino acids. The germline gives CDR1 DFQATT, CDR2 SNEGSKA (reference sequence).

This clone has only a few counts. V is TRBV30 and J is TRBJ1-2; D is unresolved. The V and J ends lost 8 bases and 4 bases respectively, with 14 bases between them. CDR1 GTSNPN and CDR2 SVGIG come from the germline V gene (reference sequence). The CDR3 has 12 amino acids. CDR3 DNA: TGTGCCGCCGAAGGAGATTTCTATGGCTACACCTTC. Translating it yields CAAEGDFYGYTF.

This clone was detected only once. The chain recombines TRBV4-3 with TRBJ2-5; D may be TRBD1 (5 bases). The CDR3 sequence is 15 residues long. The V gene's germline CDR1 is LGHNA and CDR2 YSLEER. Trimming pared 0 bases from V and 5 bases from J, leaving 13 bases between. CDR3 loop: CASSQDAGLGETQYF. The CDR3 DNA sequence: TGCGCCAGCAGCCAAGATGCAGGGTTAGGGGAGACCCAGTACTTC.

This clone was picked up a small number of times. The chain joins TRBV29-1 to TRBJ2-2; TRBD1 matches at 7 bases. This CDR3 spans 16 amino acids. The J segment lost 4 bases and the V segment lost 0 bases, leaving 8 bases of the junction unmatched. Germline lookup yields CDR1 SQVTM and CDR2 ANQGSEA. CDR3 residues: CSVEDNRGSGTGELFF. The CDR3 nucleotides read TGCAGCGTTGAAGACAACAGGGGAAGTGGCACCGGGGAGCTGTTTTTT.

This sequence joins TRBV28 and TRBJ1-6; TRBD1 agrees at 7 bases. V lost 7 bases, J lost 7 bases, and 4 bases stayed unmatched. Germline CDR1 MDHEN, CDR2 SYDVKM. This CDR3 region has 13 residues. In nucleotides, the CDR3 is TGTGCCAGCATGGGGACAGCGAATTCACCCCTCCACTTT. It is translated as CASMGTANSPLHF.

The rearrangement joins TRBV30 to TRBJ2-6; 9 bases match TRBD1. The CDR3 consists of 16 residues. Germline V gene data show CDR1 as GTSNPN and CDR2 as SVGIG (reference sequence). J lost 2 bases, V lost 4 bases, and 6 bases had no gene match. The CDR3: CAWTRDRVPGANVLTF. The CDR3 nucleotides read TGTGCCTGGACCCGGGACAGGGTCCCTGGGGCCAACGTCCTGACTTTC.

The rearrangement joins TRBV20-1 to TRBJ2-3; D remains unclear. Germline values: CDR1 DFQATT, CDR2 SNEGSKA (reference sequence). CDR3 length equals 11 residues. V gave up 5 bases and J gave up 6 bases, with 9 bases separating them. The DNA of the CDR3 is TGCAGTGCTGGGGTAGTTGATACGCAGTATTTT. It specifies CSAGVVDTQYF.

The J gene is TRBJ2-7, the V gene TRBV2; a weak D match, TRBD2 (5 bases). Trimming cost V 4 bases and J 3 bases, with 13 bases left between them. Germline values: CDR1 SNHLY, CDR2 FYNNEI. The CDR3 runs 14 residues. CDR3 sequence (DNA): TGTGCCAGCAGTGGAGGGTTACTGGACTACGAGCAGTACTTC. It codes for CASSGGLLDYEQYF.

This clone showed up just a few times. This rearrangement joins TRBV29-1 to TRBJ2-5, with D unclear. The CDR3 has 11 residues. The V and J ends lost 2 bases and 3 bases respectively, with 4 bases between them. Germline-derived CDR1 and CDR2 are SQVTM and ANQGSEA. Here the CDR3 DNA reads TGCAGCGTTGAACAGAAAGAGACCCAGTACTTC. This translates into CSVEQKETQYF. Full variable domain (missing parts from reference TRBV29-1 and TRBJ2-5): SAVISQKPSRDICQRGTSLTIQCQVDSQVTMMFWYRQQPGQSLTLIATANQGSEATYESGFVIDKFPISRPNLTFSTLTVSNMSPEDSSIYLCSVEQKETQYFGPGTRLLVL.

The V call is TRBV5-1, the J call TRBJ2-1, with D unclear. This CDR3 has 13 residues. Deletions cut 2 bases from V and 5 bases from J, with 8 bases between. Per the germline V gene, CDR1 is SGHRS and CDR2 is YFSETQ. Here the CDR3 DNA reads TGCGCCAGCAGCTTCGGGCAGGACAATGAGCAGTTCTTC. Its translation is CASSFGQDNEQFF.

This clone was picked up one time. This chain connects TRBV2 to TRBJ1-2, with no clear D. Germline V gene lookup returns CDR1 SNHLY and CDR2 FYNNEI. Trimming left V 7 bases short and J 8 bases short, with 17 bases between. The CDR3 is 13 residues long. In DNA form, the CDR3 reads TGTGCCAGCACCACATCCTCGGTCGGCGGCTACACCTTC. Protein product: CASTTSSVGGYTF.

The chain carries TRBV29-1 and TRBJ2-3; tentatively, D is TRBD1 (5 bases). Trimming cost V 4 bases and J 6 bases, with 11 bases left between them. This CDR3 is 12 amino acids long. In germline, CDR1 is SQVTM, CDR2 ANQGSEA. The CDR3 sequence: CSVGTPGDTQYF. CDR3 coding DNA: TGCAGCGTTGGCACCCCAGGGGATACGCAGTATTTT.